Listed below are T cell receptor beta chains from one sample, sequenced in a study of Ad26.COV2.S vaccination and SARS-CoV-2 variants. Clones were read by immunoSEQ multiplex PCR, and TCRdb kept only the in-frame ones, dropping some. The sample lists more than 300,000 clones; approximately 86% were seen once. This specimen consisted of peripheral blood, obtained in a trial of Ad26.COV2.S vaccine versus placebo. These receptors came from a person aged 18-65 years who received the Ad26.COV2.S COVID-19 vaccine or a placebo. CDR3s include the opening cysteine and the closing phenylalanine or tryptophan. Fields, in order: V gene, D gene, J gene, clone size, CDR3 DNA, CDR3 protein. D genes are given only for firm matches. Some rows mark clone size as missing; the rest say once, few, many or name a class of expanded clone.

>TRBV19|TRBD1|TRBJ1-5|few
TGTGCCAGTAGTCCACCAGGGGGCTGGCAGCCCCAGCATTTT
CASSPPGGWQPQHF
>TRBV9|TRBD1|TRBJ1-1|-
TGTGCCAGCAGCCCCCGGGACAGGGGAAACACTGAAGCTTTCTTT
CASSPRDRGNTEAFF
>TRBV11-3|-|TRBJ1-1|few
TGTGCCAGCAGCCATAACACTGAAGCTTTCTTT
CASSHNTEAFF
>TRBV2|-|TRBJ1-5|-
TGTGCCAGCAGCGGGGTCCTGGGGGATCAGCCCCAGCATTTT
CASSGVLGDQPQHF
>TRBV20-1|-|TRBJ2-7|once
TGCAGTGCTAGTCCCCCCAGTCTGTCCTACGAGCAGTACTTC
CSASPPSLSYEQYF
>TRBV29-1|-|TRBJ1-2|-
TGCAGCGTTGAGCCAGGGGAACCTAACTATGGCTACACCTTC
CSVEPGEPNYGYTF
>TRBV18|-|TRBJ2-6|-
TGTGCCAGCTCACCGGGATTAGAGAAGCGAATGTCTGGGGCCAACGTCCTGACTTTC
CASSPGLEKRMSGANVLTF
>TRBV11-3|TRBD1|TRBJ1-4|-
TGTGCCAGCAAATTAAGGGGACAGCGAAATGAAAAACTGTTTTTT
CASKLRGQRNEKLFF
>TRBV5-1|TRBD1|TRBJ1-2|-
TGCGCCAGCAGCCCCCAGACAGGGGATACGTATGGCTACACCTTC
CASSPQTGDTYGYTF
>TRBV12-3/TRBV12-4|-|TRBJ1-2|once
TGTGCCAGCAACACAGGGATGAGTGGCTACACCTTC
CASNTGMSGYTF
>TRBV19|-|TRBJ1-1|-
TGTGCCAGTAGTAAGGGGACGGCCCTAGGCGGGACTGAAGCTTTCTTT
CASSKGTALGGTEAFF
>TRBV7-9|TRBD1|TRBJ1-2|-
TGTGCCAGCAGCTCTATCGACAGGGCTGAGTCTAACTATGGCTACACCTTC
CASSSIDRAESNYGYTF
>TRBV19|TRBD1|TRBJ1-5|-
TGTGCCAGTAGTATCTCCGCCAGGGGGTTTAATCAGCCCCAGCATTTT
CASSISARGFNQPQHF
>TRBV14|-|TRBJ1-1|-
TGTGCCAGCAGCCAAGAACCGAACACTGAAGCTTTCTTT
CASSQEPNTEAFF
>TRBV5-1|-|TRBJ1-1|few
TGCGCCAGCAGCTTGGGGGCTGGGAACACTGAAGCTTTCTTT
CASSLGAGNTEAFF
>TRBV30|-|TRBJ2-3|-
TGTGCCTGGAGTGGGACTAGCACAGATACGCAGTATTTT
CAWSGTSTDTQYF
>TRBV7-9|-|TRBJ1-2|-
TGTGCCAGCAGCTTAGTTCCAGATACTCGTTCCCGCTATGGCTACACCTTC
CASSLVPDTRSRYGYTF
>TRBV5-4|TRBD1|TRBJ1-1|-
TGTGCCAGCAGCGTCGGTACAGGGGGCCCTATGAACACTGAAGCTTTCTTT
CASSVGTGGPMNTEAFF
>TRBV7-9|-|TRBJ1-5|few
TGTGCCAGCAGCCCCGGCCTGGAAGGTCAGCCCCAGCATTTT
CASSPGLEGQPQHF
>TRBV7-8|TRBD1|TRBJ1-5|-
TGTGCCAGCAGCTGGGGACAGAGTATCCATACAAATCAGCCCCAGCATTTT
CASSWGQSIHTNQPQHF
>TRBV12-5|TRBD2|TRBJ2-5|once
TGTGCTAGTGGTTTGGGACGGGGCGGGGGACAAGAGACCCAGTACTTC
CASGLGRGGGQETQYF
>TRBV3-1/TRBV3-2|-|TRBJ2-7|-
TGTGCCAGCAGGGGCCCCCGACCAGGGTCGTACGAGCAGTACTTC
CASRGPRPGSYEQYF
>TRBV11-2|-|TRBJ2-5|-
TGTGCCAGCAGCTTAGACCAGGGACGGTCGGAGACCCAGTACTTC
CASSLDQGRSETQYF
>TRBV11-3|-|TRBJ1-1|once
TGTGCCAGCAGCTTCTCGGCGACTGGGGGCGTTCACACTGAAGCTTTCTTT
CASSFSATGGVHTEAFF
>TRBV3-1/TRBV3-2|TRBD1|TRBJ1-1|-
TGTGCCAGCAGCCCGATAAGAGGACAGGGAAAAAACACTGAAGCTTTCTTT
CASSPIRGQGKNTEAFF
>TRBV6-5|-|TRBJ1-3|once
TGTGCCAGCAGTCCCCGGGACTTCTCTGGAAACACCATATATTTT
CASSPRDFSGNTIYF
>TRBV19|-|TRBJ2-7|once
TGTGCCAGTAGTATAGCCCCTAGCTCCATCTACGAGCAGTACTTC
CASSIAPSSIYEQYF
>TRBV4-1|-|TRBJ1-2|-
TGCGCCAGCAGCGACGGCGACGGCTACACCTTC
CASSDGDGYTF
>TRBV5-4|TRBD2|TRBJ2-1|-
TGTGCCAGCAGCTTTCTAGCGGGGGGCCCGAATGAGCAGTTCTTC
CASSFLAGGPNEQFF
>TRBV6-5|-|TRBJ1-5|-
TGTGCCAGCAGTAACAATGGAGGTCAGCCCCAGCATTTT
CASSNNGGQPQHF
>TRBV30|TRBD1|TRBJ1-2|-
TGTGCCTGGAGTGGGACAGGGGGTTCTTATGGCTACACCTTC
CAWSGTGGSYGYTF
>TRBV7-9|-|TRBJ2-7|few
TGTGCCAGCAGCTTTATGCTAGTCCCCGAGCAGTACTTC
CASSFMLVPEQYF
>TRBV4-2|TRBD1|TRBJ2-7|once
TGTGCCAGCAGCCAAGATAGGGGGACAGGTAGCACGGGGCAGTACTTC
CASSQDRGTGSTGQYF
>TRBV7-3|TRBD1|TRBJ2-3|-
TGTGCCAGCAGCCCTAACTACATACAGGGGAATAGGGATACGCAGTATTTT
CASSPNYIQGNRDTQYF
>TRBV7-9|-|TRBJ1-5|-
TGTGCCAGCAGCCGCATGACAGGACCATATAATCAGCCCCAGCATTTT
CASSRMTGPYNQPQHF
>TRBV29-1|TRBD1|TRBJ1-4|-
TGCAGCGGAGGGACAGCTAATGAAAAACTGTTTTTT
CSGGTANEKLFF
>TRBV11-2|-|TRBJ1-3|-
TGTGCCAGCAGCTTGTTGGGTCGGAGGGGGGCATCTGGAAACACCATATATTTT
CASSLLGRRGASGNTIYF
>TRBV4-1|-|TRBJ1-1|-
TGCGCCAGCAGGGCTCCAGGGAAAGGGGTCACTGAAGCTTTCTTT
CASRAPGKGVTEAFF
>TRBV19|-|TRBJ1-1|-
TGTGCCAGTAGTATCAGTGGCGCGAACACTGAAGCTTTCTTT
CASSISGANTEAFF
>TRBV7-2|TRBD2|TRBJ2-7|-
TGTGCCAGCAGCCCGCTTTCTAGCGGTAGCTCCTACGAGCAGTACTTC
CASSPLSSGSSYEQYF
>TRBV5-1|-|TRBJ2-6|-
TGCGCCAGCAGCTACGACAACTCTGGGGCCAACGTCCTGACTTTC
CASSYDNSGANVLTF
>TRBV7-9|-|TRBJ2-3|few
TGTGCCAGCAGCACCCACCCGGATACGCAGTATTTT
CASSTHPDTQYF
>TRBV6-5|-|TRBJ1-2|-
TGTGCCAGCAGTTCGGGAAGAGGCTTCTATGGCTACACCTTC
CASSSGRGFYGYTF
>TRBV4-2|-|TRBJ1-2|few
TGTGCCAGCAGCCAGGGACGTGGGGACTATGGCTACACCTTC
CASSQGRGDYGYTF
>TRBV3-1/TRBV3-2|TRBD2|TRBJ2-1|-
TGTGCCAGCAGCCAAGCGGGGGGGGAGCAGTTCTTC
CASSQAGGEQFF
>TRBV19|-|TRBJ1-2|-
TGTGCCAGTAGACACCGATGGGGCAGGGTGGATGGCTACACCTTC
CASRHRWGRVDGYTF
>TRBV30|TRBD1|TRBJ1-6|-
TGTGCCTGGGACAGGGAGGGGTTAGCTCTCCACTTT
CAWDREGLALHF
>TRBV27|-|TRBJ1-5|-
TGTGCCAGCAGCCGAGACAGAGGGTTATTGACCCAGCATTTT
CASSRDRGLLTQHF